This T cell receptor (beta chain) was documented in a study of OX40 agonist ivuxolimab in advanced cancers. About the research overall: Patients in dose escalation had liver, melanoma, kidney or head and neck cancers.

The repertoire was sequenced with immunoSEQ multiplex PCR; TCRdb's copy has only in-frame clones and lacks some. The top ten clones hold over 10% of a sample with 72,000 or so clones, roughly 89% of them seen once. Germline V gene data show CDR1 as MDHEN and CDR2 as SYDVKM. The CDR3 totals 16 residues. The V and J ends lost 8 bases and 1 base respectively, with 18 bases between them. This clone was seen once. This specimen was CD4+ or CD8+ T cells sorted from blood, taken in a trial of the OX40 agonist ivuxolimab. The rearrangement joins TRBV28 to TRBJ1-3; the D gene is possibly TRBD1 (5 bases). This TCR came from an adult with an advanced solid tumor such as melanoma, head and neck, liver or kidney cancer. Here the CDR3 DNA reads TGTGCCAGCCGAGCTCCGGGACGACTGTCTGGAAACACCATATATTTT. It specifies CASRAPGRLSGNTIYF.